This T cell receptor beta chain comes out of a study of early T cells in non-severe SARS-CoV-2 infection. In the study overall: RNA in bulk from unsorted whole blood was sequenced, and chains were unpaired.

Study results and limitations: The study's VDJdb matching favored anti-spike CD8 responses and missed private and CD4 specificities.

V shed 3 bases, J shed 6 bases, and the junction held 12 bases outside the gene matches. This CDR3 is 16 amino acids long. Germline lookup yields CDR1 SGHRS and CDR2 YFSETQ. Unique molecular identifiers (one per individual cDNA molecule) were attached. Using its own MiXCR run on the 5' RACE reads, TCRdb lists one record per CDR3 protein. The sample has tens of thousands of distinct CDR3 sequences; approximately 12% are singletons. This clonotype came up a few times. Its target is unknown. The sequence derives from an adult who was a healthcare worker with PCR-confirmed SARS-CoV-2 infection or an uninfected control (not recorded which). This sequence joins TRBV5-1 and TRBJ2-1; 7 nucleotides agree with TRBD2. The sequenced sample was whole blood, obtained at baseline. The chain's CDR3 is CASSYSAGEPFNEQFF. CDR3 nucleotides: TGCGCCAGCAGCTATTCCGCGGGAGAACCTTTCAATGAGCAGTTCTTC.